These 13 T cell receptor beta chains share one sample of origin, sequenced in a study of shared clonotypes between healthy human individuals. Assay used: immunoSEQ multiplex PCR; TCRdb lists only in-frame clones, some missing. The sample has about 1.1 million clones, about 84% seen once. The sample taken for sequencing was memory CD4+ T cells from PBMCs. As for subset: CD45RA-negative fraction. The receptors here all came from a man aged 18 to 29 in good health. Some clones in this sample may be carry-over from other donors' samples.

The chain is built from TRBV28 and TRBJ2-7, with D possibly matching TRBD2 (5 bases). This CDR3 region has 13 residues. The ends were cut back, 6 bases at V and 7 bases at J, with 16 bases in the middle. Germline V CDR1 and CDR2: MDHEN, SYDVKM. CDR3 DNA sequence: TGTGCCAGCAGAACGGGAAGCTATAGAGAGCAGTACTTC. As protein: CASRTGSYREQYF. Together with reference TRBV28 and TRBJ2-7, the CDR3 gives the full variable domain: DVKVTQSSRYLVKRTGEKVFLECVQDMDHENMFWYRQDPGLGLRLIYFSYDVKMKEKGDIPEGYSVSREKKERFSLILESASTNQTSMYLCASRTGSYREQYFGPGTRLTVT.

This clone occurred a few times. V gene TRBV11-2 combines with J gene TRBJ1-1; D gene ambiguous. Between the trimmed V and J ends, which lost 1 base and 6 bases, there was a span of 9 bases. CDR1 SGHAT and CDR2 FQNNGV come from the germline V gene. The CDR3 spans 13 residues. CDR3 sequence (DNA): TGTGCCAGCAGCTTAGGCCCCCCCTCTGAAGCTTTCTTT. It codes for CASSLGPPSEAFF.

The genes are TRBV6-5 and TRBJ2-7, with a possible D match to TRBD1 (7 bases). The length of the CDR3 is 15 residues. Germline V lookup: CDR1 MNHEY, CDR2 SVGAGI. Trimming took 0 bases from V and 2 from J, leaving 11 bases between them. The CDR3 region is CASSYSTRGAYEQYF. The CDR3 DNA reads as TGTGCCAGCAGTTACTCGACCAGGGGGGCCTACGAGCAGTACTTC.

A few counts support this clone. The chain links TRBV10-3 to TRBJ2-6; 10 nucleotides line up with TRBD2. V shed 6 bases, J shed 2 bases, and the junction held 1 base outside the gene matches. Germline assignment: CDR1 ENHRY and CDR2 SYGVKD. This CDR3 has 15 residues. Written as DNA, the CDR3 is TGTGCCATCAGCCTAGCGGGAGCTGGGGCCAACGTCCTGACTTTC. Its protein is CAISLAGAGANVLTF.

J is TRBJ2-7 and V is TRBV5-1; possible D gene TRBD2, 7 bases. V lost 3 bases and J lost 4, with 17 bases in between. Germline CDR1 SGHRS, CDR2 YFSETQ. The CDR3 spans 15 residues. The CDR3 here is CASSSASGGGYEQYF. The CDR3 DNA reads TGCGCCAGCAGCTCGGCTAGCGGAGGGGGTTACGAGCAGTACTTC.

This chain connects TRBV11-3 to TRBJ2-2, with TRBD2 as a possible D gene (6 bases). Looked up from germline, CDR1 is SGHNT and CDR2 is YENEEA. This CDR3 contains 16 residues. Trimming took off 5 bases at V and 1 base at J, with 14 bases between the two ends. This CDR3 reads CASSPGGAVNTGELFF. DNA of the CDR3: TGTGCCAGCAGCCCTGGAGGGGCAGTGAACACCGGGGAGCTGTTTTTT. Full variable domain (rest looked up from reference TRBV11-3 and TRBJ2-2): EAGVVQSPRYKIIEKKQPVAFWCNPISGHNTLYWYLQNLGQGPELLIRYENEEAVDDSQLPKDRFSAERLKGVDSTLKIQPAELGDSAVYLCASSPGGAVNTGELFFGEGSRLTVL.

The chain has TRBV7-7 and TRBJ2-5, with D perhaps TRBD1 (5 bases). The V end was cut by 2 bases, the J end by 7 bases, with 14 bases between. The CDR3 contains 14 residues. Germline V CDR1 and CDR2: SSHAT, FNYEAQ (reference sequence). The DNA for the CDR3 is TGTGCCAGCAGCTTATTAGGGGAAGGTGGGACCCAGTACTTC. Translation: CASSLLGEGGTQYF.

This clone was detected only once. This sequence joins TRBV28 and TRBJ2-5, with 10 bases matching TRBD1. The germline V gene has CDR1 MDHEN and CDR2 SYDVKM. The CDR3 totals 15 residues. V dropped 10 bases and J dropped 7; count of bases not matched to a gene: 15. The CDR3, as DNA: TGTGCCACCACCCCACGGGACAGGGGCCTGGGGACCCAGTACTTC. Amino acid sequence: CATTPRDRGLGTQYF.

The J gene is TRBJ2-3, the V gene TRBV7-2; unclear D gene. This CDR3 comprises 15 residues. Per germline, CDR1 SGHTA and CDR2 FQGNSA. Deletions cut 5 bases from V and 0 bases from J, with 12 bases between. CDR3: CASSNYRSSTDTQYF. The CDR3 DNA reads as TGTGCCAGCAGCAACTACAGATCTAGCACAGATACGCAGTATTTT. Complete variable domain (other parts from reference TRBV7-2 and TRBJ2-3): GAGVSQSPSNKVTEKGKDVELRCDPISGHTALYWYRQSLGQGLEFLIYFQGNSAPDKSGLPSDRFSAERTGGSVSTLTIQRTQQEDSAVYLCASSNYRSSTDTQYFGPGTRLTVL.

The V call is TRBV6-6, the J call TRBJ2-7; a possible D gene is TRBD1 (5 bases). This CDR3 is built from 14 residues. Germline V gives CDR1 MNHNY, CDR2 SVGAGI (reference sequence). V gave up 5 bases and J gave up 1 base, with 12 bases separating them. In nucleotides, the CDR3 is TGTGCCAGCAGTAAGACAGCCGATTCCTACGAGCAGTACTTC. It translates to CASSKTADSYEQYF.

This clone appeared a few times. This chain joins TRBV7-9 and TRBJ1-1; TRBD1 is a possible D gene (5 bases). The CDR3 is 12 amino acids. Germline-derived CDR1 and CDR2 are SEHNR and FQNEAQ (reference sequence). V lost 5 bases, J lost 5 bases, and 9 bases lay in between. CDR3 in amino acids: CASSLQETEAFF. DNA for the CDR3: TGTGCCAGCAGCCTACAGGAGACTGAAGCTTTCTTT.

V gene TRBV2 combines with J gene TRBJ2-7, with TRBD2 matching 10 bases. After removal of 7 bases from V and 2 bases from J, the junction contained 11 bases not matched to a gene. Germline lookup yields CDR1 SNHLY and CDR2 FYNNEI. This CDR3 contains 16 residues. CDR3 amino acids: CASTASRTSGTYEQYF. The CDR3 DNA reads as TGTGCCAGCACGGCATCGCGGACTAGCGGTACCTACGAGCAGTACTTC.

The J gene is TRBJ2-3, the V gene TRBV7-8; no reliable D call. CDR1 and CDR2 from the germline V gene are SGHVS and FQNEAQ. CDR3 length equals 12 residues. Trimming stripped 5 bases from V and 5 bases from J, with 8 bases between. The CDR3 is CASSPTGDTQYF. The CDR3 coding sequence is TGTGCCAGCAGCCCCACCGGAGATACGCAGTATTTT.